This T cell receptor beta chain comes out of a study of CD8+CD57+ T cells in acquired aplastic anemia. General study results and limits: Both total CD4+ and CD8+ pools in patients were more diverse than CD8+CD57+ cells.

Flow cytometry had shown expanded CD8+CD57+ cells in the patients chosen for sequencing. For CDR3 and TCR beta VDJ profiling, genomic DNA was the template used. TCRdb recomputed calls from the reads with MiXCR, one row per CDR3 protein. The sample records almost 20,000 distinct CDR3 sequences, 40% being singletons. The CDR3 has 21 residues. V lost 3 bases to trimming and J lost 4 bases; unmatched junction nucleotides: 18. The germline V gene has CDR1 SGHVS and CDR2 FQNEAQ. To note about this clonotype: Its specificity is unknown.

The clonotype comes from a human donor with aplastic anemia. Sequencing was done on a sample of CD8+CD57+ T cells sorted from PBMCs. Described subset: bead-enriched CD8+CD57+ effector memory T cells from SAA patients. This chain joins TRBV7-8 and TRBJ2-5; 15 bases line up with TRBD2. CDR3 nucleotide sequence: TGTGCCAGCAGCTTCTATCCTCGGTGGACTAGCGGGAGGGCGGGAGGAGAGACCCAGTACTTC. Translated, it gives CASSFYPRWTSGRAGGETQYF.